Listed here is a single T cell receptor beta chain. The sample is drawn from a study of blood T cell repertoires in COVID-19. Study summary: The United States, Italy and Spain provided the acute and convalescent COVID-19 samples. Nucleic acid was either cDNA or gDNA, and it came from T cells, B-cell-depleted T cells, or PBMCs.

Germline CDR1 reads SGHTA; CDR2 reads FQGNSA. V was pared by 8 bases and J by 1 base, with 14 bases between. The CDR3 sequence is 14 residues long. In the original workflow: Nucleated cell counts were estimated from reference gene primer amplification. The method was immunoSEQ multiplex PCR; TCRdb's version includes in-frame clones alone and lacks a portion of them. V, J and clone size derive from that table, while D and trimming were established from the DNA sequence. The sample contains tens of thousands of clones, 81% of which appear only once. The sample was peripheral blood. The V call is TRBV7-2, the J call TRBJ2-5, with D tentatively TRBD2 (5 bases). This clonotype was sampled from a woman older than 75 with COVID-19, enrolled during active disease. CDR3 bases: TGTGCCAGCCGATTAAGCGGAGTCCAAGAGACCCAGTACTTC. Protein: CASRLSGVQETQYF.